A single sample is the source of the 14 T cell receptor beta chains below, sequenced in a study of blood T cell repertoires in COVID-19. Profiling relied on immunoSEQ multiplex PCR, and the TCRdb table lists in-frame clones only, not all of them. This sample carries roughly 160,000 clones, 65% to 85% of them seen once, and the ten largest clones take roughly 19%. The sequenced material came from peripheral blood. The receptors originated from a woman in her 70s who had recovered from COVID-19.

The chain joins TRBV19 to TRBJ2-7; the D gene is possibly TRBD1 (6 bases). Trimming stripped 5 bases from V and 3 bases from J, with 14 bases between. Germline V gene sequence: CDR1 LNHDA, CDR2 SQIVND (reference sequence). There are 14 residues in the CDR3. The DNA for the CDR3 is TGTGCCAGTAGTCTGGGGGCCAGTTTCTACGAGCAGTACTTC. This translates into CASSLGASFYEQYF.

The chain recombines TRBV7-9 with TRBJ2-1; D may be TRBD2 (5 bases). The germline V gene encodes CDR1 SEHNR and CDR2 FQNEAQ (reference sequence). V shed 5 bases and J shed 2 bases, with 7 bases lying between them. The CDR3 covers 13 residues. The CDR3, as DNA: TGTGCCAGCAGCGGAGGAACCTACAATGAGCAGTTCTTC. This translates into CASSGGTYNEQFF. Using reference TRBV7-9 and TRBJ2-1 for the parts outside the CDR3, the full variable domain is DTGVSQNPRHKITKRGQNVTFRCDPISEHNRLYWYRQTLGQGPEFLTYFQNEAQLEKSRLLSDRFSAERPKGSFSTLEIQRTEQGDSAMYLCASSGGTYNEQFFGPGTRLTVL.

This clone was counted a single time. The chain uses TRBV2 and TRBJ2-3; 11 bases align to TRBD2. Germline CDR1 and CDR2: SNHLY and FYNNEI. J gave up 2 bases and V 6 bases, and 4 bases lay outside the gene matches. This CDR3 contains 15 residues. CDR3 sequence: CASSGTSGPTDTQYF. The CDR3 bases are TGTGCCAGCAGCGGGACTAGCGGACCCACAGATACGCAGTATTTT.

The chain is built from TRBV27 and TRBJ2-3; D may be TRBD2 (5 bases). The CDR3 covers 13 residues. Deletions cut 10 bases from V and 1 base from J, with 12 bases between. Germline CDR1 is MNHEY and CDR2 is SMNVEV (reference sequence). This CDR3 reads CAIRPGGTDTQYF. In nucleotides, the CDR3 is TGTGCCATACGGCCCGGGGGCACAGATACGCAGTATTTT.

The CDR3: CASTWGWGGAFF. The CDR3 nucleotides are TGTGCCAGCACCTGGGGCTGGGGTGGTGCTTTCTTT. The chain joins TRBV4-2 to TRBJ1-1, with a tentative D call TRBD1 (5 bases). The V gene's germline CDR1 is LGHNA and CDR2 YNFKEQ. This CDR3 spans 12 amino acids. The ends were cut back, 7 bases at V and 11 bases at J, with 17 bases in the middle.

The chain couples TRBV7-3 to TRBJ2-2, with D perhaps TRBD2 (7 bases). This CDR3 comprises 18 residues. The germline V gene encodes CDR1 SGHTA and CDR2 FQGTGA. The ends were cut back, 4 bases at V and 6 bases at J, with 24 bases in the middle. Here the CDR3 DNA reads TGTGCCAGCAGCTCCCGGGGGCCCACTAGCGTTCGGGCCGGGGAGCTGTTTTTT. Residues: CASSSRGPTSVRAGELFF.

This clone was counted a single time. The CDR3 DNA sequence: TGTGCCAGCAGGGCCCGGGACAGGGTGGGGTACTTC. Translating gives CASRARDRVGYF. V is TRBV2 and J is TRBJ2-7, with 9 positions matching TRBD1. J lost 12 bases, V lost 6 bases, and 9 bases had no gene match. CDR3 size: 12 residues. Germline CDR1 is SNHLY and CDR2 is FYNNEI.

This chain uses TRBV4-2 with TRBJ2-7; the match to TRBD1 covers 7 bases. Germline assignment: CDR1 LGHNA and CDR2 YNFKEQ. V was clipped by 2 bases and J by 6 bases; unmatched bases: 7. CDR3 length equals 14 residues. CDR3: CASSQPGTAVEQYF. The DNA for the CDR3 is TGTGCCAGCAGCCAACCCGGGACAGCCGTCGAGCAGTACTTC.

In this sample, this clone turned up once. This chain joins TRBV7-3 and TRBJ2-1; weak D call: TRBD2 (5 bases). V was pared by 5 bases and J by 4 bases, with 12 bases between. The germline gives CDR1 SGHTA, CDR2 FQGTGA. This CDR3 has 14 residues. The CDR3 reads CASSPAPGYNEQFF. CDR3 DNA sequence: TGTGCCAGCAGCCCCGCCCCGGGGTACAATGAGCAGTTCTTC.

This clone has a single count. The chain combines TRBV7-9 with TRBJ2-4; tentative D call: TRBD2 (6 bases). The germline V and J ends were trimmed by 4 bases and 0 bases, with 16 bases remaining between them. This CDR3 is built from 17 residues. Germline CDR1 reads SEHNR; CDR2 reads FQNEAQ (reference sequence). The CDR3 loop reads CASSSNGGQGAKNIQYF. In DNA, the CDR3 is TGTGCCAGCAGCTCAAATGGAGGGCAAGGAGCCAAAAACATTCAGTACTTC.

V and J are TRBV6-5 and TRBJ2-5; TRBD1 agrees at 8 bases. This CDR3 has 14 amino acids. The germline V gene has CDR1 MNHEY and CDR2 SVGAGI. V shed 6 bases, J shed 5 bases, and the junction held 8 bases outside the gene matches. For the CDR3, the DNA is TGTGCCAGCAGCCCCGGACAGGGTTGGGAGACCCAGTACTTC. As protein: CASSPGQGWETQYF.

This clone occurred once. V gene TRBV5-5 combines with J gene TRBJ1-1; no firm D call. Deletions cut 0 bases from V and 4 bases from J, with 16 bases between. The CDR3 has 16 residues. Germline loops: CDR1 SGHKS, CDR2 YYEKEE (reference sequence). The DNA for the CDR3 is TGTGCCAGCAGCTTGGGCGGGAAATGGGTGGGCACTGAAGCTTTCTTT. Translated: CASSLGGKWVGTEAFF.

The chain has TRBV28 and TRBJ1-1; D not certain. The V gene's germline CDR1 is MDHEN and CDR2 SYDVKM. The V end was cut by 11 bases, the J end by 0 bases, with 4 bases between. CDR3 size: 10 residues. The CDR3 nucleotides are TGTGCCGCGGTGAACACTGAAGCTTTCTTT. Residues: CAAVNTEAFF.

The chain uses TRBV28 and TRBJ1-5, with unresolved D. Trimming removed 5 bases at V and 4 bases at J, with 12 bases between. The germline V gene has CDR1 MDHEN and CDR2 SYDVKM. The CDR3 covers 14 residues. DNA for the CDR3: TGTGCCAGCAGTACAAACGGGGTGAATCAGCCCCAGCATTTT. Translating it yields CASSTNGVNQPQHF.